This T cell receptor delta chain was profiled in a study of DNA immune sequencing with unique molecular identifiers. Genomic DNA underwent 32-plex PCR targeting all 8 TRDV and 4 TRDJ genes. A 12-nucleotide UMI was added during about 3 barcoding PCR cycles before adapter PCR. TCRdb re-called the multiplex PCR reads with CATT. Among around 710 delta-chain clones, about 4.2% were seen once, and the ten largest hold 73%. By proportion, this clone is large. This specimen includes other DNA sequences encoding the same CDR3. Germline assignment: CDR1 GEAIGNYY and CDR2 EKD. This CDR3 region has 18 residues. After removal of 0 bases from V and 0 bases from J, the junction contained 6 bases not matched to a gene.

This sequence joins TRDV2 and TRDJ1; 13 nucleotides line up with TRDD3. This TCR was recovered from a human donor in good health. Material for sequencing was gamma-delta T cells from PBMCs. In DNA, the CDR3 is TGTGCCTGTGACACCTTACTGGGGGATACGAGAGACACCGATAAACTCATCTTT. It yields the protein CACDTLLGDTRDTDKLIF.